In its sample, the clone carrying this T cell receptor beta chain was seen many times. The antigen remains unidentified. Germline-derived CDR1 and CDR2 are LNHDA and SQIVND (reference sequence). The V and J ends lost 8 bases and 5 bases respectively, with 13 bases between them. The CDR3 runs to 13 residues. Every patient underwent thyroid surgery untreated. This entry comes from a study of metastatic and nonmetastatic thyroid tumors. Background on the study: The study looked at repertoires side by side in blood and in tumor or nodule tissue from malignant and benign thyroid patients.

General observations from the study: Reports indicated that malignant thyroid tumors showed significantly higher TCR beta diversity than benign nodules did, in blood and tumor.

MiXCR was used by TCRdb to re-call the PCR reads. The data hold approximately 30,000 clones, with approximately 19% observed a single time. J is TRBJ1-5 and V is TRBV19; D unresolved. Sequences were obtained from blood. The origin of this receptor is a female donor with papillary thyroid cancer or a benign thyroid nodule (not recorded which). Some clones in this sample may be carry-over from other donors' samples. The CDR3 bases are TGTGCCAGTGCGTGGTATGTCGATCAGCCCCAGCATTTT. Residues: CASAWYVDQPQHF.